These 12 T cell receptor beta chains were all obtained from the same sample, sequenced in a study of human T cells and chemical hapten exposure. As to time point: patch test 2, 6 weeks after DPC sensitization. Treatment described: therapeutic diphenylcyclopropenone sensitization with weekly scalp DPC. Each CDR3 protein is one row after TCRdb ran MiXCR on the RACE reads. The sample lists some 79,000 distinct CDR3 sequences; more than 9% were seen once. The sample consisted of whole blood, taken in connection with sensitization to the hapten diphenylcyclopropenone (DPC). The source is a woman aged 45 to 65 with alopecia areata. Some clones in this sample may be carry-over from other donors' samples.

This clonotype occurred many times. The chain recombines TRBV2 with TRBJ2-1; 11 bases agree with TRBD2. This CDR3 has 15 amino acids. With V trimmed by 6 bases and J by 4 bases, 5 bases remained unmatched. The germline V gene has CDR1 SNHLY and CDR2 FYNNEI. The DNA of the CDR3 is TGTGCCAGCAGGAAACTAGCGGGAGAGTACAATGAGCAGTTCTTC. This sequence encodes CASRKLAGEYNEQFF.

This clonotype has a count of ten or more. The gene calls are TRBV6-1 and TRBJ2-3, with no clear D. V shed 1 base and J shed 0 bases, with 8 bases lying between them. The germline CDR1 and CDR2 sequences are MNHNS and SASEGT. The CDR3 spans 15 residues. CDR3 bases: TGTGCCAGCAGTGAAGGGGATCCTAGCACAGATACGCAGTATTTT. It translates to CASSEGDPSTDTQYF.

This clonotype appeared a few times. The chain has TRBV29-1 and TRBJ2-1, with a possible D match to TRBD1 (6 bases). V dropped 5 bases and J dropped 3 bases, with 20 bases sitting between them. CDR3 length: 16 amino acids. The V gene's germline CDR1 is SQVTM and CDR2 ANQGSEA. The CDR3 reads CSVPSPRQGIYNEQFF. The CDR3 DNA sequence: TGCAGCGTTCCCTCCCCTAGGCAGGGGATCTACAATGAGCAGTTCTTC.

This clonotype was counted a few times. V and J are TRBV30 and TRBJ1-4, with D possibly TRBD1 on 5 matching bases. Per germline, CDR1 GTSNPN and CDR2 SVGIG (reference sequence). Trimming stripped 1 base from V and 8 bases from J, with 8 bases between. The length of the CDR3 is 12 residues. This chain's CDR3 is CAWSGGAEKLFF. The DNA of the CDR3 is TGTGCCTGGAGTGGAGGGGCGGAAAAACTGTTTTTT. The whole variable domain, remainder taken from reference TRBV30 and TRBJ1-4, is SQTIHQWPATLVQPVGSPLSLECTVEGTSNPNLYWYRQAAGRGLQLLFYSVGIGQISSEVPQNLSASRPQDRQFILSSKKLLLSDSGFYLCAWSGGAEKLFFGSGTQLSVL.

This clonotype was observed at least ten times. V and J are TRBV10-3 and TRBJ2-1, with a tentative D call TRBD2 (5 bases). The CDR3 is 16 amino acids. Trimming shortened V by 5 bases and J by 0 bases, and 14 bases separated the two germline ends. Germline V gene lookup returns CDR1 ENHRY and CDR2 SYGVKD. CDR3: CAISTQDTSSYNEQFF. The CDR3 coding sequence is TGTGCCATCAGTACCCAAGACACTAGCTCCTACAATGAGCAGTTCTTC.

This clonotype was seen more than once but under ten times. The chain combines TRBV11-2 with TRBJ2-7; 9 bases map to TRBD2. CDR1 and CDR2 from the germline V gene are SGHAT and FQNNGV. The CDR3 covers 14 residues. After removal of 5 bases from V and 9 bases from J, the junction contained 11 bases not matched to a gene. CDR3 loop: CASSTAASGTRQYF. Here the CDR3 DNA reads TGTGCCAGCAGCACAGCGGCTAGCGGGACGCGGCAGTACTTC.

This clonotype occurred many times. The chain combines TRBV7-2 with TRBJ2-3; 7 bases are shared with TRBD2. V gave up 2 bases and J gave up 2 bases; unmatched junction bases: 7. Germline CDR1 SGHTA, CDR2 FQGNSA. This CDR3 comprises 16 residues. This chain's CDR3 is CASSLMGLAATDTQYF. CDR3 DNA sequence: TGTGCCAGCAGCTTAATGGGGCTAGCGGCCACAGATACGCAGTATTTT.

This clonotype was found a few times. The chain combines TRBV7-6 with TRBJ2-1; 13 bases are a match to TRBD2. V gave up 1 base and J gave up 8 bases; unmatched junction bases: 2. The CDR3 extends over 15 amino acids. Germline CDR1 SGHVS, CDR2 FNYEAQ. The CDR3 DNA is TGTGCCAGCAGCTTAGGGACTAGCGGGAGCGATGAGCAGTTCTTC. Its protein product is CASSLGTSGSDEQFF.

The chain uses TRBV30 and TRBJ2-4, with TRBD2 identical over 10 bases. V lost 5 bases and J lost 7; bases outside the gene matches: 8. This CDR3 region has 14 residues. Looked up from germline, CDR1 is GTSNPN and CDR2 is SVGIG (reference sequence). CDR3 nucleotides: TGTGCCTGGTCCGCGGGACTAGCGTCCAACATTCAGTACTTC. Encoded protein: CAWSAGLASNIQYF.

This clonotype came up many times. J is TRBJ1-1 and V is TRBV27, with D unclear. The CDR3 spans 12 residues. V gave up 3 bases and J gave up 5 bases, with 7 bases separating them. Germline V lookup: CDR1 MNHEY, CDR2 SMNVEV (reference sequence). The DNA for the CDR3 is TGTGCCAGCAGTTTTAGAGGAACTGAAGCTTTCTTT. Translated, it gives CASSFRGTEAFF.

This clonotype showed up many times. This rearrangement joins TRBV2 to TRBJ2-5; a possible D gene is TRBD2 (6 bases). Trimming shortened V by 7 bases and J by 2 bases, and 11 bases separated the two germline ends. The CDR3 spans 13 residues. Germline CDR1 is SNHLY and CDR2 is FYNNEI. The CDR3 DNA sequence: TGTGCCAGCAAAGCCGGAGGGCAAGAGACCCAGTACTTC. Translated, it gives CASKAGGQETQYF.

This clonotype was seen ten or more times. The chain joins TRBV5-6 to TRBJ2-3; 9 nucleotides line up with TRBD2. Germline-derived CDR1 and CDR2 are SGHDT and YYEEEE. The ends lost 2 bases at V and 4 bases at J; junction bases unmatched: 5. The CDR3 runs to 15 residues. CDR3 nucleotide sequence: TGTGCCAGCAGCTTCTTTAGCGGGAGCGCAGATACGCAGTATTTT. Amino acids: CASSFFSGSADTQYF.